This TCR beta chain was found in a study of shared clonotypes between healthy human individuals. Findings and limits, study-wide: The generation probabilities recorded for non-shared clonotypes fell below those of clonotypes shared by all four donors. Naive subsets, compared against memory subsets, generally had larger estimated richness values.

CD4+ cell separation produced CD45RA+ naive and CD45RA-negative memory subsets. Concerning this clone itself: Its antigen is not known. The same CDR3 is also encoded by other DNA sequences in this sample.

It was roughly 190 ng DNA, around 32,000 T cell genomes, that sorted-subset replicate PCRs used. Some clones are missing from TCRdb's copy, which holds only in-frame ones; the method was immunoSEQ multiplex PCR. The top ten clones hold 0.37% of a sample with fewer than 3 million clones, 92% of them seen once. V shed 5 bases, J shed 4 bases, and the junction held 4 bases outside the gene matches. Germline V gene sequence: CDR1 SGHRS, CDR2 YFSETQ. The length of the CDR3 is 14 residues. This TCR came from a man younger than 35 in good health. Some clones in this sample may be carry-over from other donors' samples. The sample consisted of naive CD4+ T cells from PBMCs. Subset denoted: CD45RA+ positively selected. The chain employs TRBV5-1 and TRBJ2-1, with TRBD2 matching over 9 bases. CDR3 in amino acids: CASSLLAGYNEQFF. In nucleotides, the CDR3 is TGCGCCAGCAGTCTCCTAGCGGGATACAATGAGCAGTTCTTC.